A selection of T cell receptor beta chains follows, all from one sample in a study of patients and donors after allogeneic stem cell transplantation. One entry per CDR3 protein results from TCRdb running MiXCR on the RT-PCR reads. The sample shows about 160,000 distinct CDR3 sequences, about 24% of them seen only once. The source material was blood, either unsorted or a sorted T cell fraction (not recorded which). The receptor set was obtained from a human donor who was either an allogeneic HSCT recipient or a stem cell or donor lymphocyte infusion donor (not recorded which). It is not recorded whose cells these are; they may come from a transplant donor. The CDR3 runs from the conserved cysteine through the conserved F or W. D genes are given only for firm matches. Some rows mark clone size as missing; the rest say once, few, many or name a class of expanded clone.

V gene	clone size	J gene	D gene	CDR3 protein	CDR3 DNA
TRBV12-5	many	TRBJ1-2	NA	CASGLEVYGYTF	TGTGCTAGTGGTTTGGAAGTCTATGGCTACACCTTC
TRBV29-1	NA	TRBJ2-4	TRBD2	CSALAGKVKNIQYF	TGCAGCGCATTAGCGGGGAAAGTCAAAAACATTCAGTACTTC
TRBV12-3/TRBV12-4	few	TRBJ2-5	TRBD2	CASSFSLAGGIQETQYF	TGTGCCAGCAGTTTTAGCCTAGCGGGAGGAATTCAAGAGACCCAGTACTTC
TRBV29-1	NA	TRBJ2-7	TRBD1	CSVSGGLSYEQYF	TGCAGCGTTTCAGGGGGCCTCTCCTACGAGCAGTACTTC
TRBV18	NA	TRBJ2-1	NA	CASSPWVYREQFF	TGTGCCAGCTCACCATGGGTCTATAGGGAGCAGTTCTTC
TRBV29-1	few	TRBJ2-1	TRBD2	CSVERLAGSYNEQFF	TGCAGCGTTGAACGGCTAGCGGGATCCTACAATGAGCAGTTCTTC
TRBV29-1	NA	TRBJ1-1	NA	CSVVGRHHTEAFF	TGCAGCGTTGTGGGGCGGCACCACACTGAAGCTTTCTTT
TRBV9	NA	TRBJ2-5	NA	CASSVGVGGLQETQYF	TGTGCCAGCAGCGTAGGTGTGGGGGGTCTACAAGAGACCCAGTACTTC
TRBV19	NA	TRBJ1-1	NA	CASSIDSRTVNTEAFF	TGTGCCAGTAGTATAGATTCAAGGACAGTAAACACTGAAGCTTTCTTT
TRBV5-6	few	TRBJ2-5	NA	CASSSPSYTKETQYF	TGTGCCAGCAGCTCTCCTAGTTATACCAAAGAGACCCAGTACTTC
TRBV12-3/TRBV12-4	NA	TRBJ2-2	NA	CASSPLVRADNPGELFF	TGTGCCAGCAGCCCACTCGTTAGGGCCGATAATCCCGGGGAGCTGTTTTTT
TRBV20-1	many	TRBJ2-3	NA	CSARVAGASTDTQYF	TGCAGTGCTAGAGTTGCGGGGGCCTCCACAGATACGCAGTATTTT
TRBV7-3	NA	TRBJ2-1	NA	CASSPQTALDTEQFF	TGTGCCAGCAGCCCACAAACGGCCCTGGACACTGAGCAGTTCTTC
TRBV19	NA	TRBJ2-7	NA	CASRSAASYEQYF	TGTGCCAGTAGATCCGCAGCTTCCTACGAGCAGTACTTC
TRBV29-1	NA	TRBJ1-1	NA	CSALGAENWNTEAFF	TGCAGCGCCCTGGGGGCGGAGAATTGGAACACTGAAGCTTTCTTT
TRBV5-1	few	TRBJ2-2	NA	CASSLDVGPTGELFF	TGCGCCAGCAGCTTGGACGTGGGGCCGACCGGGGAGCTGTTTTTT
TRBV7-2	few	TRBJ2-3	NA	CASTTIAVMITDTQYF	TGTGCCAGCACCACCATCGCGGTAATGATCACAGATACGCAGTATTTT
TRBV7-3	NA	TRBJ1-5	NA	CASSPMGGRNNQPQHF	TGTGCCAGCAGCCCAATGGGGGGACGTAACAATCAGCCCCAGCATTTT
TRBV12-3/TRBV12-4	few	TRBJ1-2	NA	CASSSGLHNYGYTF	TGTGCCAGCAGTTCAGGCCTTCACAACTATGGCTACACCTTC
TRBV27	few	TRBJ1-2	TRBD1	CAAGTASNYGYTF	TGTGCCGCCGGGACAGCGTCTAACTATGGCTACACCTTC